A single sample is the source of the 25 T cell receptor beta chains below, sequenced in a study of persistence of HIV-infected CD4 T cells. An overlapping HIV-1 Gag peptide pool stimulated these cells at about 0.9 ug/peptide/mL. Memory cells lacking CD40L and CD69 with high CD45RO were sorted. The immunoSEQ assay was version 4, run in survey mode. Generated by immunoSEQ multiplex PCR, the TCRdb table keeps only in-frame clones and is missing some. The sample contains 30,000 to 45,000 clones, 82% of which appear only once. These TCRs are of unknown antigen specificity. The specimen was cultured CD4+ T cells from PBMCs, collected from a patient who received antiretroviral therapy. The origin of the receptors is an adult with HIV. The donor label of this sample is uncertain.

The chain has TRBV6-1 and TRBJ2-2; D is possibly TRBD1 (5 bases). V was clipped by 3 bases and J by 1 base, with 9 bases between them. CDR1 is MNHNS, CDR2 SASEGT, per germline. This CDR3 comprises 15 residues. The CDR3 coding sequence is TGTGCCAGCAGTGATGGGCAGGGGAACACCGGGGAGCTGTTTTTT. This codes for CASSDGQGNTGELFF.

The chain is built from TRBV18 and TRBJ1-2; D gene uncertain. Germline CDR1 and CDR2: KGHSH and LQKENI. Trimming took 2 bases from V and 8 from J, leaving 15 bases between them. The CDR3 has 14 residues. As DNA, the CDR3 is TGTGCCAGCTCACCAAGTGGGGTACCTTACGGCTACACCTTC. Translated: CASSPSGVPYGYTF.

The rearrangement joins TRBV30 to TRBJ1-3; unclear D gene. V lost 3 bases and J 2 bases, leaving 11 bases between the germline ends. Germline values: CDR1 GTSNPN, CDR2 SVGIG (reference sequence). CDR3 size: 14 residues. CDR3 region: CAWSENSPGNTIYF. CDR3 DNA sequence: TGTGCCTGGAGCGAAAACAGCCCTGGAAACACCATATATTTT.

The CDR3 sequence: CASQSGGSGNTIYF. DNA of the CDR3: TGTGCCAGCCAGTCGGGGGGTTCTGGAAACACCATATATTTT. This chain uses TRBV6-5 with TRBJ1-3; TRBD1 is a possible D gene (5 bases). With 8 bases removed from V and 1 base from J, the gap between germline ends came to 12 bases. Germline assignment: CDR1 MNHEY and CDR2 SVGAGI. This CDR3 spans 14 amino acids.

The chain recombines TRBV6-5 with TRBJ1-5; tentative D call: TRBD1 (5 bases). Germline-derived CDR1 and CDR2 are MNHEY and SVGAGI. There are 14 residues in the CDR3. Trimming left V 8 bases short and J 2 bases short, with 13 bases between. The CDR3 sequence: CASREGPGNQPQHF. The CDR3, as DNA: TGTGCCAGCCGCGAGGGGCCCGGCAATCAGCCCCAGCATTTT.

This chain connects TRBV7-9 to TRBJ2-7; 9 nucleotides agree with TRBD1. The V segment lost 5 bases and the J segment 5 bases; nucleotides outside the gene matches: 10. The CDR3 spans 15 residues. Looked up from germline, CDR1 is SEHNR and CDR2 is FQNEAQ (reference sequence). Here the CDR3 reads CASSRSGTGSHEQYF. CDR3 DNA sequence: TGTGCCAGCAGCCGCTCCGGGACAGGGTCACACGAGCAGTACTTC.

This chain connects TRBV19 to TRBJ1-6; 8 nucleotides agree with TRBD1. The CDR3 sequence is 17 residues long. Trimming at V came to 5 bases and at J to 0 bases, leaving 6 bases not matched to a gene. The germline CDR1 and CDR2 sequences are LNHDA and SQIVND (reference sequence). The CDR3 here is CASSSRQGRSYNSPLHF. In DNA form, the CDR3 reads TGTGCCAGTAGTTCCCGACAGGGGCGCTCCTATAATTCACCCCTCCACTTT.

J is TRBJ1-4 and V is TRBV27; 10 positions agree with TRBD1. Germline CDR1 reads MNHEY; CDR2 reads SMNVEV (reference sequence). The CDR3 has 14 residues. After removal of 5 bases from V and 6 bases from J, the junction contained 3 bases not matched to a gene. DNA for the CDR3: TGTGCCAGCAGTCGGACAGGGGGGTATGAAAAACTGTTTTTT. It specifies CASSRTGGYEKLFF.

The chain carries TRBV6-5 and TRBJ1-3; D may be TRBD1 (6 bases). The length of the CDR3 is 14 residues. The germline V and J ends were trimmed by 6 bases and 4 bases, with 13 bases remaining between them. The germline CDR1 and CDR2 sequences are MNHEY and SVGAGI. The CDR3: CASSDRQVGNTIYF. The CDR3 DNA is TGTGCCAGCAGCGATAGACAGGTCGGAAACACCATATATTTT.

The J gene is TRBJ1-3, the V gene TRBV7-6, with D unclear. Germline V lookup: CDR1 SGHVS, CDR2 FNYEAQ. There are 13 residues in the CDR3. V lost 5 bases and J 0 bases, leaving 5 bases between the germline ends. The CDR3 DNA sequence: TGTGCCAGCAGCATTAACTCTGGAAACACCATATATTTT. Its protein is CASSINSGNTIYF.

For this clone: Other DNA sequences of this sample code for an identical CDR3. V is TRBV19 and J is TRBJ1-1; the D gene is possibly TRBD1 (6 bases). Germline V gene sequence: CDR1 LNHDA, CDR2 SQIVND (reference sequence). V shed 2 bases and J shed 3 bases, with 10 bases lying between them. CDR3 size: 14 residues. DNA for the CDR3: TGTGCCAGTAGTATATGGGGGCTCGACACTGAAGCTTTCTTT. It translates to CASSIWGLDTEAFF.

The CDR3, as DNA: TGTGCCAGCAGCCAAGATCCGGCAGGGACCCACCCCCCTGAAGCTTTCTTT. Translation gives CASSQDPAGTHPPEAFF. This chain connects TRBV3-1 (or the pseudogene TRBV3-2) to TRBJ1-1; D may be TRBD1 (5 bases). The CDR3 extends over 17 amino acids. Trimming cost V 0 bases and J 6 bases, with 20 bases left between them. CDR1 LGHDT and CDR2 YNNKEL come from the germline V gene (reference sequence).

The V and J genes are TRBV24-1 and TRBJ2-3; tentative D call: TRBD2 (6 bases). With 9 bases removed from V and 4 bases from J, the gap between germline ends came to 19 bases. Per the germline V gene, CDR1 is KGHDR and CDR2 is SFDVKD. The CDR3 consists of 15 residues. DNA of the CDR3: TGTGCCACCGGCGACACCTTGGGAGGCGCAGATACGCAGTATTTT. Translation gives CATGDTLGGADTQYF.

Only a few counts were recorded for this clone. The chain combines TRBV7-3 with TRBJ2-2; no clear D. This CDR3 has 16 residues. CDR1 SGHTA and CDR2 FQGTGA come from the germline V gene. V was shortened by 4 bases and J by 5 bases, with 17 bases between the two germline ends. Written as DNA, the CDR3 is TGTGCCAGCAGCTCCTTTGACACTTGGGGTACCGGGGAGCTGTTTTTT. Protein product: CASSSFDTWGTGELFF. The entire variable domain, with the rest obtained from reference TRBV7-3 and TRBJ2-2, is as follows: GAGVSQTPSNKVTEKGKYVELRCDPISGHTALYWYRQSLGQGPEFLIYFQGTGAADDSGLPNDRFFAVRPEGSVSTLKIQRTERGDSAVYLCASSSFDTWGTGELFFGEGSRLTVL.

This clone has a single count. The chain employs TRBV9 and TRBJ1-1; possibly TRBD1 for D (6 bases). Trimming pared 9 bases from V and 5 bases from J, leaving 11 bases between. The CDR3 totals 11 residues. Germline lookup yields CDR1 SGDLS and CDR2 YYNGEE. Here the CDR3 DNA reads TGTGCCACCAAAAGGGGGACTGAAGCTTTCTTT. Protein sequence: CATKRGTEAFF.

This chain connects TRBV7-7 to TRBJ2-5, with D possibly being TRBD1 (5 bases). The germline gives CDR1 SSHAT, CDR2 FNYEAQ (reference sequence). The V and J ends lost 5 bases and 2 bases respectively, with 18 bases between them. CDR3 length: 16 residues. The CDR3 protein is CASSPQGRANQETQYF. The CDR3 bases are TGTGCCAGCAGCCCTCAGGGTAGGGCTAATCAAGAGACCCAGTACTTC. Complete variable domain (other parts from reference TRBV7-7 and TRBJ2-5): GAGVSQSPRYKVTKRGQDVTLRCDPISSHATLYWYQQALGQGPEFLTYFNYEAQPDKSGLPSDRFSAERPEGSISTLTIQRTEQRDSAMYRCASSPQGRANQETQYFGPGTRLLVL.

This clone has only one observation. CDR3 protein: CASSYMSSATGELFF. CDR3 sequence (DNA): TGTGCCAGCAGTTATATGAGTAGCGCCACCGGGGAGCTGTTTTTT. The chain couples TRBV6-5 to TRBJ2-2; D might be TRBD2 (5 bases). Germline CDR1 MNHEY, CDR2 SVGAGI. The CDR3 extends over 15 amino acids. V was shortened by 3 bases and J by 4 bases, with 12 bases between the two germline ends.

The V and J genes are TRBV5-1 and TRBJ1-1, with 9 bases fitting TRBD1. Germline values: CDR1 SGHRS, CDR2 YFSETQ. This CDR3 spans 16 amino acids. V lost 0 bases, J lost 1 base, and 4 bases stayed unmatched. CDR3 DNA: TGCGCCAGCAGCTTGGGACTACAGGGGGCGAACACTGAAGCTTTCTTT. Translating gives CASSLGLQGANTEAFF.

There are a few counts of this clone. V and J are TRBV5-1 and TRBJ1-1, with 8 bases lining up with TRBD1. The germline CDR1 and CDR2 sequences are SGHRS and YFSETQ. V was pared by 1 base and J by 3 bases, with 8 bases of the junction left unmatched. This CDR3 spans 16 amino acids. CDR3 residues: CASSLNPTGVDTEAFF. Written as DNA, the CDR3 is TGCGCCAGCAGCTTGAACCCGACAGGGGTTGACACTGAAGCTTTCTTT.

The chain's CDR3 is CASGGHFTYEQYF. DNA for the CDR3: TGTGCCAGCGGGGGCCATTTTACCTACGAGCAGTACTTC. The chain couples TRBV6-5 to TRBJ2-7, with D possibly TRBD1 on 6 matching bases. Germline CDR1 is MNHEY and CDR2 is SVGAGI. The CDR3 has 13 residues. Trimming stripped 8 bases from V and 2 bases from J, with 13 bases between.

The rearrangement uses TRBV19 and TRBJ1-5, with 8 bases identical to TRBD1. CDR1 and CDR2 from the germline V gene are LNHDA and SQIVND (reference sequence). V lost 4 bases, J lost 3 bases, and 2 bases stayed unmatched. The CDR3 is 14 amino acids. The CDR3 nucleotides read TGTGCCAGTAGTACGGGACAGGACAATCAGCCCCAGCATTTT. Translation: CASSTGQDNQPQHF. The whole variable domain, remainder taken from reference TRBV19 and TRBJ1-5, is DGGITQSPKYLFRKEGQNVTLSCEQNLNHDAMYWYRQDPGQGLRLIYYSQIVNDFQKGDIAEGYSVSREKKESFPLTVTSAQKNPTAFYLCASSTGQDNQPQHFGDGTRLSIL.

J is TRBJ1-2 and V is TRBV7-9; D not resolved. V was pared by 0 bases and J by 2 bases, with 7 bases between. The V gene's germline CDR1 is SEHNR and CDR2 FQNEAQ (reference sequence). The CDR3 extends over 14 amino acids. CDR3 nucleotides: TGTGCCAGCAGCTTAGCGACGGGAAACTATGGCTACACCTTC. It translates to CASSLATGNYGYTF. The whole variable domain, filled in from reference TRBV7-9 and TRBJ1-2, reads DTGVSQNPRHKITKRGQNVTFRCDPISEHNRLYWYRQTLGQGPEFLTYFQNEAQLEKSRLLSDRFSAERPKGSFSTLEIQRTEQGDSAMYLCASSLATGNYGYTFGSGTRLTVV.

This clone appeared once. The chain recombines TRBV2 with TRBJ1-3; D call uncertain. CDR1 is SNHLY, CDR2 FYNNEI, per germline. CDR3 size: 10 residues. With 10 bases removed from V and 8 bases from J, the gap between germline ends came to 9 bases. The CDR3 region has the DNA TGTGCCACCGCTGCGGACACCATATATTTT. It translates to CATAADTIYF.

The rearrangement links TRBV5-1 to TRBJ2-4, with TRBD1 matching over 7 bases. This CDR3 region has 14 residues. CDR1 SGHRS and CDR2 YFSETQ come from the germline V gene. Trimming at V came to 5 bases and at J to 6 bases, leaving 8 bases not matched to a gene. CDR3 amino acids: CASRGTEAVNIQYF. CDR3 in DNA: TGCGCCAGCAGGGGGACAGAGGCGGTAAACATTCAGTACTTC.

This chain links TRBV11-3 with TRBJ2-2, with D maybe TRBD1 (6 bases). The ends were cut back, 5 bases at V and 6 bases at J, with 16 bases in the middle. The germline V gene encodes CDR1 SGHNT and CDR2 YENEEA. The CDR3 runs 15 residues. The CDR3 DNA sequence: TGTGCCAGCAGCACGACTACAGGGTTCGCCGGGGAGCTGTTTTTT. Residues: CASSTTTGFAGELFF.